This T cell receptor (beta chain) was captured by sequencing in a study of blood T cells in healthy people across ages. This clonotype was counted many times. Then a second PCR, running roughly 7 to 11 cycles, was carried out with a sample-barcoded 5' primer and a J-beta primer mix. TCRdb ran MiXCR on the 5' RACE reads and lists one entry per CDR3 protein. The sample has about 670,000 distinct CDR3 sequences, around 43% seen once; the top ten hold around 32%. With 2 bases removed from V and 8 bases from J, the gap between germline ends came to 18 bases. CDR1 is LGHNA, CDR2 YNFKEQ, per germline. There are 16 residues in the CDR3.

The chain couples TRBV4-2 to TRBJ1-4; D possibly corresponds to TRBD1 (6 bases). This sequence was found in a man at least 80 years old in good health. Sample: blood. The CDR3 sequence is CASSQPLAGAGEKLFF. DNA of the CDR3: TGTGCCAGCAGCCAACCTTTGGCAGGGGCGGGAGAAAAACTGTTTTTT.